This T cell receptor beta chain was observed in a study of early T cells in non-severe SARS-CoV-2 infection. Study-wide background: The sequenced material was bulk RNA from unsorted whole blood, and its chains were unpaired.

Individual cDNA molecules each received unique molecular identifiers attached to them. Using its own MiXCR run on the 5' RACE reads, TCRdb lists one record per CDR3 protein. Of 55,000 to 65,000 distinct CDR3 sequences listed, more than 12% are singletons. The study, taken as a whole, reports: A preference for anti-spike CD8 responses marked VDJdb matching, which missed private and CD4 specificities.

With regard to this clonotype: What it binds is not known.

This TCR came from an adult who was a healthcare worker with PCR-confirmed SARS-CoV-2 infection or an uninfected control (not recorded which). Sequencing was performed on whole blood, taken at baseline.

The CDR3: CASSIKGQGAYEQYF. CDR3 nucleotide sequence: TGTGCCAGTAGTATTAAGGGACAGGGAGCCTACGAGCAGTACTTC. The rearrangement links TRBV19 to TRBJ2-7, with 9 bases fitting TRBD1. V gave up 3 bases and J gave up 2 bases; unmatched junction bases: 5. The germline CDR1 and CDR2 sequences are LNHDA and SQIVND (reference sequence). The length of the CDR3 is 15 residues.